The 27 T cell receptor beta chains below were found in one sample sequenced in a study of CXCR3-negative and CXCR3-positive naive CD8 T cells. General study points: Compared with CXCR3-negative naive cells, CXCR3-positive naive cells showed more hydrophobic TRB CDR3s.

Libraries were UMI-labeled 5' RACE TRB cDNA. TCRdb reprocessed the 5' RACE reads; each CDR3 protein has one entry and no DNA is given. The sample table sets out some 150,000 distinct CDR3 sequences. These receptors are not linked to any known antigen. The sample taken for sequencing was naive CXCR3+ CD8+ T cells from blood. The subset denotes: CD45RO-CCR7+CD27+CD95- naive CD8+ T cells expressing CXCR3 (TNR3+). The source of these receptors is a human donor in good health. Some clones in this sample may be carry-over from other donors' samples.

This chain connects TRBV4-3 to TRBJ1-5. CDR1 is LGHNA and CDR2 is YSLEER in the germline V gene. The CDR3 contains 15 residues. CDR3 protein: CASSQDKTPNQPQHF.

V and J are TRBV29-1 and TRBJ2-2; TCRdb indicates TRBD1, and absent DNA this call remains unverified. Germline CDR1 reads SQVTM; CDR2 reads ANQGSEA. The CDR3 is 14 residues long. CDR3: CSVAGTGNTGELFF.

The chain joins TRBV28 to TRBJ2-7; lacking DNA, the TRBD2 call made by TCRdb goes unchecked. Per the germline V gene, CDR1 is MDHEN and CDR2 is SYDVKM. CDR3 length equals 14 residues. CDR3 in amino acids: CASSQRTSGYEQYF.

The chain uses TRBV6-2 or TRBV6-3 and TRBJ2-3; TCRdb's D call, TRBD1, is unchecked because there is no DNA. The CDR3 loop spans 13 amino acids. Germline lookup yields CDR1 MNHEY and CDR2 SVGEGT. The CDR3 sequence is CASTPGGTDTQYF.

The chain uses TRBV14 and TRBJ1-6. The CDR3 has 15 amino acids. Germline assignment: CDR1 SGHDN and CDR2 FVKESK. This CDR3 is CASSQEAMTDSPLHF.

The chain is built from TRBV27 and TRBJ2-1; TCRdb calls TRBD2, which cannot be checked without DNA. Per the germline V gene, CDR1 is MNHEY and CDR2 is SMNVEV (reference sequence). CDR3 length: 14 amino acids. CDR3 sequence reads: CASSLLLAGGEQFF.

This rearrangement joins TRBV11-2 to TRBJ2-1; checking the TCRdb D call of TRBD1 is not possible without DNA. This CDR3 is 13 amino acids long. The germline V gene encodes CDR1 SGHAT and CDR2 FQNNGV. CDR3: CASSLTGLNEQFF.

The rearrangement joins TRBV18 to TRBJ2-7; TCRdb lists TRBD1, though no DNA is available to test this call. The CDR3 extends over 15 amino acids. Germline V gene lookup returns CDR1 KGHSH and CDR2 LQKENI. The CDR3 spells CASSPPESPTYEQYF.

The chain is built from TRBV10-3 and TRBJ1-2. The V gene's germline CDR1 is ENHRY and CDR2 SYGVKD. The CDR3 sequence is 12 residues long. The chain's CDR3 is CAISGEGGGYTF.

This chain links TRBV6-1 with TRBJ2-7; TCRdb designates TRBD2, a call that cannot be tested without DNA. Germline CDR1 reads MNHNS; CDR2 reads SASEGT. This CDR3 spans 16 amino acids. CDR3 amino acids: CASSEGVHPATIEQYF.

J is TRBJ2-7 and V is TRBV5-1. Germline V lookup: CDR1 SGHRS, CDR2 YFSETQ. The CDR3 runs 13 residues. CDR3 loop: CASSLGLFYEQYF.

The chain carries TRBV7-9 and TRBJ1-1; absent DNA, TCRdb's TRBD1 call cannot be checked. Germline CDR1 is SEHNR and CDR2 is FQNEAQ (reference sequence). The CDR3 has 14 residues. The CDR3 sequence: CASSSRDRSFEAFF.

This rearrangement joins TRBV7-9 to TRBJ2-1. This CDR3 region has 12 residues. Germline CDR1 SEHNR, CDR2 FQNEAQ (reference sequence). This CDR3 reads CASTLPNNEQFF.

The CDR3 spells CASSFEGSRSYSNQPQHF. The chain employs TRBV28 and TRBJ1-5. CDR1 is MDHEN, CDR2 SYDVKM, per germline. The CDR3 totals 18 residues.

The chain has TRBV25-1 and TRBJ1-1. Germline V gene sequence: CDR1 MGHDK, CDR2 SYGVNS. This CDR3 contains 12 residues. CDR3: CASSARDTEAFF.

V usage is TRBV6-6 and J usage is TRBJ2-7; without DNA, the TCRdb call of TRBD1 cannot be checked. CDR3 size: 13 residues. The germline V gene has CDR1 MNHNY and CDR2 SVGAGI (reference sequence). CDR3 sequence reads: CASRRQVTYEQYF.

The chain links TRBV5-4 to TRBJ2-1; TCRdb returns TRBD2, unconfirmable since there is no DNA. CDR1 is SGHNT and CDR2 is YYREEE in the germline V gene (reference sequence). The CDR3 is made up of 15 amino acids. The CDR3 loop is CASSFGTSGGREQFF. The complete variable domain, with remaining parts taken from reference TRBV5-4 and TRBJ2-1, reads ETGVTQSPTHLIKTRGQQVTLRCSSQSGHNTVSWYQQALGQGPQFIFQYYREEENGRGNFPPRFSGLQFPNYSSELNVNALELDDSALYLCASSFGTSGGREQFFGPGTRLTVL.

J is TRBJ1-1 and V is TRBV23-1; the TRBD1 assignment by TCRdb is unverifiable without DNA. TRBV23-1 is classed as an ORF, of uncertain function. CDR3 size: 13 residues. CDR3 loop: CASSLQGWTEAFF.

This rearrangement joins TRBV5-1 to TRBJ2-2. The CDR3 spans 12 residues. Germline-derived CDR1 and CDR2 are SGHRS and YFSETQ. The CDR3 spells CASSLAPGELFF.

CDR3 sequence reads: CASSLDDRGPSETQYF. The chain employs TRBV12-3 or TRBV12-4 and TRBJ2-5; TCRdb outputs TRBD1, but without DNA this stays unchecked. The CDR3 has 16 amino acids.

V gene TRBV9 combines with J gene TRBJ2-7; TCRdb indicates TRBD2, and absent DNA this call remains unverified. The CDR3 extends over 15 amino acids. Germline loops: CDR1 SGDLS, CDR2 YYNGEE. The CDR3 loop reads CASSPRDYLYYEQYF.

This rearrangement joins TRBV7-2 to TRBJ2-3; TCRdb proposes TRBD2, but this gene call is untestable without DNA. Germline V lookup: CDR1 SGHTA, CDR2 FQGNSA. The CDR3 is 19 amino acids. The chain's CDR3 is CASSLLLLAGGQGTDTQYF. The entire variable domain, with the rest obtained from reference TRBV7-2 and TRBJ2-3, is as follows: GAGVSQSPSNKVTEKGKDVELRCDPISGHTALYWYRQSLGQGLEFLIYFQGNSAPDKSGLPSDRFSAERTGGSVSTLTIQRTQQEDSAVYLCASSLLLLAGGQGTDTQYFGPGTRLTVL.

This chain joins TRBV7-2 and TRBJ2-7; TCRdb's D call, TRBD2, is unchecked because there is no DNA. The CDR3 runs to 15 residues. Germline loops: CDR1 SGHTA, CDR2 FQGNSA. CDR3 sequence reads: CASSPRTSGAYEQYF.

The chain employs TRBV13 and TRBJ1-5. This CDR3 has 15 residues. CDR1 is PRHDT and CDR2 is FYEKMQ in the germline V gene (reference sequence). The CDR3 reads CASSFGSAGNQPQHF.

The V and J genes are TRBV2 and TRBJ2-7; TCRdb lists TRBD2, though no DNA is available to test this call. The V gene's germline CDR1 is SNHLY and CDR2 FYNNEI. This CDR3 region has 14 residues. The CDR3 reads CASSEVGGGYEQYF.

The chain joins TRBV7-9 to TRBJ2-3; there is no DNA to check the TCRdb D call of TRBD1. Germline V gives CDR1 SEHNR, CDR2 FQNEAQ (reference sequence). The CDR3 spans 14 residues. The chain's CDR3 is CASSFGALYDTQYF. Together with reference TRBV7-9 and TRBJ2-3, the CDR3 gives the full variable domain: DTGVSQNPRHKITKRGQNVTFRCDPISEHNRLYWYRQTLGQGPEFLTYFQNEAQLEKSRLLSDRFSAERPKGSFSTLEIQRTEQGDSAMYLCASSFGALYDTQYFGPGTRLTVL.

V usage is TRBV10-3 and J usage is TRBJ2-7. The CDR3 spans 16 residues. The germline V gene has CDR1 ENHRY and CDR2 SYGVKD. The CDR3 loop is CAISEVFRSSSYEQYF.